The subject of this entry is one T cell receptor (beta chain). The data originate from a study of blood T cell repertoires in COVID-19. Study-wide background: The cDNA or gDNA used as material had been derived from T cells, B-cell-depleted T cells, or PBMCs.

Under the authors' procedure: The assay estimated nucleated cells by amplifying reference gene primers. Sequencing used immunoSEQ multiplex PCR; TCRdb keeps in-frame clones, though not all of them. Clone size and the V and J calls come from that table; the DNA yielded D and trimming. This table has hundreds of thousands of clones, about 91% appearing once. After removal of 3 bases from V and 2 bases from J, the junction contained 11 bases not matched to a gene. In germline, CDR1 is SGHRS, CDR2 YFSETQ. The CDR3 spans 16 residues. The sample was peripheral blood. The genes are TRBV5-1 and TRBJ2-7, with TRBD1 identical over 7 bases. This clonotype originated in a woman between 50 and 59 years old with COVID-19, enrolled during active disease. The CDR3 DNA reads TGCGCCAGCAGCTGGGGTCGAGACAGGGACACCTACGAGCAGTACTTC. It translates to CASSWGRDRDTYEQYF.